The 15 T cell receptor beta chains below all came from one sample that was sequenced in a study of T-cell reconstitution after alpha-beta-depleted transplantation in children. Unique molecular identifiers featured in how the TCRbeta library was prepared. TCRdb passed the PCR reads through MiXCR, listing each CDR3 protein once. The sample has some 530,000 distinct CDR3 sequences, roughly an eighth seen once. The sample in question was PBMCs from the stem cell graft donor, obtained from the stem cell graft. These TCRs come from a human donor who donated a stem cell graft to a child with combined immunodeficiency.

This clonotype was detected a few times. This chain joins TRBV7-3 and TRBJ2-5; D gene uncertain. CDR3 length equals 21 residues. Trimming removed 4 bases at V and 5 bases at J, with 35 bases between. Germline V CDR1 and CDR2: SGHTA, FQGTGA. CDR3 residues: CASSSNPYYTSQPSNDETQYF. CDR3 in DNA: TGTGCCAGCAGCTCGAACCCCTACTATACGAGCCAGCCCTCGAACGATGAGACCCAGTACTTC.

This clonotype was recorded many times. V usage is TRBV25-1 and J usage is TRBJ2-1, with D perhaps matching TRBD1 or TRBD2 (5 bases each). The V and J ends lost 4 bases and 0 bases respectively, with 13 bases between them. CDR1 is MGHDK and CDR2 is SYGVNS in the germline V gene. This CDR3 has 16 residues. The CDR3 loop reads CASSARDGGSYNEQFF. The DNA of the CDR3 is TGTGCCAGCAGTGCCCGGGACGGAGGCTCCTACAATGAGCAGTTCTTC.

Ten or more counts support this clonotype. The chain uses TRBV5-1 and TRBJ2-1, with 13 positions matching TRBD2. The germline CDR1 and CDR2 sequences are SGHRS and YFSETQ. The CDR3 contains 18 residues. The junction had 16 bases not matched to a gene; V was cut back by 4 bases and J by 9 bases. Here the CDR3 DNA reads TGCGCCAGCAGCCTAGGACTAGCGGGGGTCGGTAATACGGTTGAGCAGTTCTTC. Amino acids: CASSLGLAGVGNTVEQFF.

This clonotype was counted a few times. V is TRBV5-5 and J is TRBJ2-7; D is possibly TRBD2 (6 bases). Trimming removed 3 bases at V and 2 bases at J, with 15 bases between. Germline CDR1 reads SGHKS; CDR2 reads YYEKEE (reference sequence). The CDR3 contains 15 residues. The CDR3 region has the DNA TGTGCCAGCAGCTCCGGAGGGACCGCCACCTACGAGCAGTACTTC. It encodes CASSSGGTATYEQYF.

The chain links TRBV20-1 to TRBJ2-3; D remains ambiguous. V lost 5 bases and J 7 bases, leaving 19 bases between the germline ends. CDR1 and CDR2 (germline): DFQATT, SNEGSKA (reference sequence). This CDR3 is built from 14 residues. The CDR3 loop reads CSARAGSPGYTQYF. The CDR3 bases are TGCAGTGCTCGAGCCGGGTCCCCCGGATATACGCAGTATTTT.

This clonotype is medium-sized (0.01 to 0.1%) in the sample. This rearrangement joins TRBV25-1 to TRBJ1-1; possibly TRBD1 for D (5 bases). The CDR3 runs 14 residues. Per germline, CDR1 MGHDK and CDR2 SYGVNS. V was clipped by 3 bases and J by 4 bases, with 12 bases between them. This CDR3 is CASSEARDATEAFF. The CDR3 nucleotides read TGTGCCAGCAGTGAGGCCAGGGATGCCACTGAAGCTTTCTTT. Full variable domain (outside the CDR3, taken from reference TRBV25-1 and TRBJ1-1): EADIYQTPRYLVIGTGKKITLECSQTMGHDKMYWYQQDPGMELHLIHYSYGVNSTEKGDLSSESTVSRIRTEHFPLTLESARPSHTSQYLCASSEARDATEAFFGQGTRLTVV.

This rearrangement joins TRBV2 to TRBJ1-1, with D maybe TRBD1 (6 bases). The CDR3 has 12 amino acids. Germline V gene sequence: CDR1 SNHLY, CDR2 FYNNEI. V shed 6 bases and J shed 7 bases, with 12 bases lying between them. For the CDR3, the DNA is TGTGCCAGCAGGCGGGACAACTTTGAAGCTTTCTTT. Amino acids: CASRRDNFEAFF.

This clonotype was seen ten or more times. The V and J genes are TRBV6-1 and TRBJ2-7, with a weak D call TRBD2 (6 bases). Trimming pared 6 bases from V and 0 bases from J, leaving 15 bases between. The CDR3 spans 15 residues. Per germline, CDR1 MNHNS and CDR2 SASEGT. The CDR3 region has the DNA TGTGCCAGCAGCTCCGCCGGGACTCCCTCCTACGAGCAGTACTTC. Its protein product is CASSSAGTPSYEQYF.

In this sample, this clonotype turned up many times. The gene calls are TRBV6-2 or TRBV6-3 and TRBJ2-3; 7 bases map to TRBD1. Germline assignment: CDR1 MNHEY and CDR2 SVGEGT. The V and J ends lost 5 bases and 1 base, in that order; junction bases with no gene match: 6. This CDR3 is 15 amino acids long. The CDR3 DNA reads TGTGCCAGCAGTAATCGAACAGGGGGCACAGATACGCAGTATTTT. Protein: CASSNRTGGTDTQYF.

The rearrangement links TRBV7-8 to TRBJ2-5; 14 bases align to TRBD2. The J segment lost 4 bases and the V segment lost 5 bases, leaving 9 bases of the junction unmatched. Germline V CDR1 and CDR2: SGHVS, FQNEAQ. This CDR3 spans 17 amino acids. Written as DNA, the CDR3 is TGTGCCAGCAGCCAGAGGCGGACTAGCGGGAGGAGAGAGACCCAGTACTTC. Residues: CASSQRRTSGRRETQYF.

The CDR3 DNA follows: TGTGCCAGCAGCTTAGGGACAGGGAGGCACTACGAGCAGTACTTC. Its translation is CASSLGTGRHYEQYF. V and J are TRBV11-2 and TRBJ2-7; 8 bases are a match to TRBD1. Germline values: CDR1 SGHAT, CDR2 FQNNGV. The junction had 5 bases not matched to a gene; V was cut back by 1 base and J by 3 bases. The CDR3 runs 15 residues.

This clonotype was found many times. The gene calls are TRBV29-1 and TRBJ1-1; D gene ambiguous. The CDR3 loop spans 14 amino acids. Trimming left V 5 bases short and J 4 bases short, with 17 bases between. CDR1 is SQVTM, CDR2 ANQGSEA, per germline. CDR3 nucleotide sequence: TGCAGCGTTTCACAGATCCGGGGTGGCACTGAAGCTTTCTTT. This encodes CSVSQIRGGTEAFF.

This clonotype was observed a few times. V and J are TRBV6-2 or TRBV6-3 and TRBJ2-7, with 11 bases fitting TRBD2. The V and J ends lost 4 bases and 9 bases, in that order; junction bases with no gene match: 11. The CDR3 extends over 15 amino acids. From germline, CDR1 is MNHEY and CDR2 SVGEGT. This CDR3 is CASSSLRLAGGGQYF. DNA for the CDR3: TGTGCCAGCAGTTCCCTACGGCTAGCGGGAGGAGGGCAGTACTTC.

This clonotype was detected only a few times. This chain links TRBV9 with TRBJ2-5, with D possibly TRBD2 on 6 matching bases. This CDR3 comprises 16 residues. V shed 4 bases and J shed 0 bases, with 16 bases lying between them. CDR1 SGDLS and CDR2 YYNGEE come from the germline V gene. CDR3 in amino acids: CASSPHGGGYQETQYF. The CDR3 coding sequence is TGTGCCAGCAGCCCCCATGGTGGGGGGTACCAAGAGACCCAGTACTTC.

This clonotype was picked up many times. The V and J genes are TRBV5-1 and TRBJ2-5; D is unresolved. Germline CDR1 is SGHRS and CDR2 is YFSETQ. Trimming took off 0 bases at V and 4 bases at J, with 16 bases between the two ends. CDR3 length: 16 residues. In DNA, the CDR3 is TGCGCCAGCAGCTTGGCCATTAGCTTCGAGAGAGAGACCCAGTACTTC. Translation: CASSLAISFERETQYF.